These 21 T cell receptor beta chains share one sample of origin, sequenced in a study of T cell changes during pregnancy in multiple sclerosis. Sequenced by immunoSEQ multiplex PCR; TCRdb stores in-frame clones only, minus some. The repertoire holds some 100,000 clones, with around 93% as singletons. The sequenced sample was peripheral blood, obtained before pregnancy. The receptor source for this set is a female donor with multiple sclerosis, enrolled in a pregnancy study.

The rearrangement uses TRBV7-2 and TRBJ2-1, with 10 bases matching TRBD1. CDR1 and CDR2 (germline): SGHTA, FQGNSA. The CDR3 length is 16 residues. V gave up 5 bases and J gave up 5 bases; unmatched junction bases: 9. The CDR3 loop is CASSPTTGGLDNEQFF. DNA for the CDR3: TGTGCCAGCAGCCCCACGACAGGGGGCTTAGACAATGAGCAGTTCTTC.

This clone was observed a single time. The CDR3 reads CASSSGTVETQYF. CDR3 nucleotides: TGTGCCAGCAGCTCCGGGACAGTGGAGACCCAGTACTTC. The V gene is TRBV7-9, the J gene TRBJ2-5; 7 bases map to TRBD1. CDR1 is SEHNR and CDR2 is FQNEAQ in the germline V gene (reference sequence). V was clipped by 4 bases and J by 5 bases; unmatched bases: 4. The CDR3 is made up of 13 amino acids.

The gene calls are TRBV6-1 and TRBJ1-2; no clear D gene. Germline V CDR1 and CDR2: MNHNS, SASEGT. The germline V and J ends were trimmed by 4 bases and 4 bases, with 10 bases remaining between them. The CDR3 consists of 13 residues. CDR3 protein: CASSGPSRYGYTF. The DNA for the CDR3 is TGTGCCAGCAGTGGTCCTTCTCGCTATGGCTACACCTTC.

The chain employs TRBV6-6 and TRBJ1-4; D not certain. The CDR3 sequence is 16 residues long. Germline CDR1 and CDR2: MNHNY and SVGAGI (reference sequence). V was shortened by 2 bases and J by 4 bases, with 14 bases between the two germline ends. The CDR3 nucleotides read TGTGCCAGCAGTTACAAGGTTCTGGGGAGTAATGAAAAACTGTTTTTT. This encodes CASSYKVLGSNEKLFF.

V gene TRBV6-5 combines with J gene TRBJ1-2, with D tentatively TRBD1 (6 bases). Germline V gives CDR1 MNHEY, CDR2 SVGAGI. V dropped 8 bases and J dropped 7 bases, with 14 bases sitting between them. The CDR3 has 12 amino acids. This CDR3 reads CASYRVGGGYTF. The CDR3 nucleotides read TGTGCCAGCTACAGGGTAGGAGGTGGCTACACCTTC.

The rearrangement joins TRBV5-6 to TRBJ1-2; TRBD1 agrees at 9 bases. The J segment lost 3 bases and the V segment lost 2 bases, leaving 8 bases of the junction unmatched. CDR3 size: 16 residues. Per the germline V gene, CDR1 is SGHDT and CDR2 is YYEEEE. CDR3: CASSFSGTGIDYGYTF. CDR3 bases: TGTGCCAGCAGCTTCTCCGGGACAGGGATAGACTATGGCTACACCTTC.

The chain uses TRBV6-4 and TRBJ2-7, with D maybe TRBD1 (6 bases). The CDR3 is made up of 13 amino acids. Per germline, CDR1 MRHNA and CDR2 SNTAGT. V dropped 7 bases and J dropped 4 bases, with 14 bases sitting between them. CDR3 sequence reads: CASINRAIYEQYF. Here the CDR3 DNA reads TGTGCCAGCATAAACAGGGCCATATACGAGCAGTACTTC.

The V call is TRBV5-4, the J call TRBJ2-7; the match to TRBD2 covers 7 bases. Germline assignment: CDR1 SGHNT and CDR2 YYREEE (reference sequence). The CDR3 runs to 15 residues. Trimming removed 3 bases from V and 2 bases from J; junction bases left unmatched: 8. CDR3 region: CASSWGGAAAYEQYF. The CDR3 DNA sequence: TGTGCCAGCAGCTGGGGGGGAGCGGCGGCCTACGAGCAGTACTTC.

This sequence joins TRBV11-2 and TRBJ2-3, with 7 bases aligning to TRBD1. CDR1 is SGHAT, CDR2 FQNNGV, per germline. The CDR3 consists of 14 residues. Trimming took 2 bases from V and 1 from J; bases not matched to a gene: 0. CDR3 amino acids: CASSLQGGTDTQYF. The CDR3 DNA follows: TGTGCCAGCAGCTTACAGGGGGGCACAGATACGCAGTATTTT.

This rearrangement joins TRBV4-2 to TRBJ2-1; 7 nucleotides agree with TRBD2. The CDR3 has 14 residues. CDR1 is LGHNA, CDR2 YNFKEQ, per germline. Germline trimming cut 4 bases from V and 6 bases from J; bases unmatched to any gene: 6. In DNA, the CDR3 is TGTGCCAGCAGCCGAGGACTAGAACGCAATGAGCAGTTCTTC. As protein: CASSRGLERNEQFF.

This chain uses TRBV2 with TRBJ2-1; the D gene is possibly TRBD1 (5 bases). The CDR3 is made up of 15 amino acids. Germline V gives CDR1 SNHLY, CDR2 FYNNEI. V dropped 6 bases and J dropped 4 bases, with 16 bases sitting between them. CDR3 loop: CASRLTVSPYNEQFF. The CDR3 DNA reads TGTGCCAGCAGGTTGACAGTATCTCCTTACAATGAGCAGTTCTTC.

The CDR3 sequence: CASSSPQDTGELFF. The CDR3 coding sequence is TGTGCCAGCAGTTCTCCCCAGGACACCGGGGAGCTGTTTTTT. V and J are TRBV28 and TRBJ2-2, with no clear D. V lost 4 bases to trimming and J lost 3 bases, with 9 bases between them. Germline lookup yields CDR1 MDHEN and CDR2 SYDVKM. This CDR3 contains 14 residues. The full variable domain, completed using reference TRBV28 and TRBJ2-2, is DVKVTQSSRYLVKRTGEKVFLECVQDMDHENMFWYRQDPGLGLRLIYFSYDVKMKEKGDIPEGYSVSREKKERFSLILESASTNQTSMYLCASSSPQDTGELFFGEGSRLTVL.

This chain links TRBV29-1 with TRBJ2-3; the match to TRBD2 covers 9 bases. The CDR3 has 14 amino acids. V lost 6 bases, J lost 5 bases, and 9 bases stayed unmatched. CDR1 is SQVTM and CDR2 is ANQGSEA in the germline V gene. In DNA form, the CDR3 reads TGCAGCGTCGTAGCGGGAGCGGGAGGAGATACGCAGTATTTT. Its protein is CSVVAGAGGDTQYF.

This clone was seen a handful of times. The chain is built from TRBV30 and TRBJ1-5; D is unclear. Germline V gene sequence: CDR1 GTSNPN, CDR2 SVGIG (reference sequence). The CDR3 has 13 amino acids. Deletions cut 1 base from V and 7 bases from J, with 11 bases between. The CDR3, as DNA: TGTGCCTGGAGTGGAGGAAGTGTGCAGCCCCAGCATTTT. Translating it yields CAWSGGSVQPQHF.

J is TRBJ1-2 and V is TRBV19; maybe TRBD1 (5 bases). Germline V gene sequence: CDR1 LNHDA, CDR2 SQIVND (reference sequence). With 3 bases removed from V and 8 bases from J, the gap between germline ends came to 16 bases. CDR3 length: 14 residues. For the CDR3, the DNA is TGTGCCAGTAGTATGGGACTGACGGTTGGGGGCTACACCTTC. It is translated as CASSMGLTVGGYTF.

This chain links TRBV5-6 with TRBJ2-7; 10 bases are a match to TRBD2. Looked up from germline, CDR1 is SGHDT and CDR2 is YYEEEE. CDR3 length equals 15 residues. V shed 4 bases, J shed 6 bases, and the junction held 10 bases outside the gene matches. In DNA, the CDR3 is TGTGCCAGCAGCACTAGCGGGGCCTCCCGGGCCGAGCAGTACTTC. Translation: CASSTSGASRAEQYF. Based on the CDR3 plus reference TRBV5-6 and TRBJ2-7, the full variable domain is DAGVTQSPTHLIKTRGQQVTLRCSPKSGHDTVSWYQQALGQGPQFIFQYYEEEERQRGNFPDRFSGHQFPNYSSELNVNALLLGDSALYLCASSTSGASRAEQYFGPGTRLTVT.

This chain connects TRBV25-1 to TRBJ2-1; 12 nucleotides align to TRBD2. V lost 4 bases to trimming and J lost 3 bases; unmatched junction nucleotides: 10. The CDR3 covers 18 residues. Germline loops: CDR1 MGHDK, CDR2 SYGVNS. The DNA of the CDR3 is TGTGCCAGCAGTGTACTAGCGGGAGGCCTATTTGACTACAATGAGCAGTTCTTC. Encoded protein: CASSVLAGGLFDYNEQFF.

The chain couples TRBV27 to TRBJ1-1, with D possibly being TRBD1 (5 bases). V lost 2 bases and J 0 bases, leaving 13 bases between the germline ends. The germline CDR1 and CDR2 sequences are MNHEY and SMNVEV (reference sequence). This CDR3 spans 16 amino acids. The CDR3 region has the DNA TGTGCCAGCAGTTTAACCCCCCAGGGTGTGAACACTGAAGCTTTCTTT. Translating it yields CASSLTPQGVNTEAFF.

V usage is TRBV19 and J usage is TRBJ2-7; 8 nucleotides line up with TRBD1. CDR1 is LNHDA and CDR2 is SQIVND in the germline V gene (reference sequence). J lost 4 bases, V lost 4 bases, and 6 bases had no gene match. The CDR3 has 14 amino acids. The CDR3 here is CASSTGTGGYEQYF. DNA of the CDR3: TGTGCCAGTAGTACCGGAACAGGGGGTTACGAGCAGTACTTC.

The chain is built from TRBV6-4 and TRBJ2-5; 10 bases match TRBD2. V dropped 6 bases and J dropped 7; count of bases not matched to a gene: 8. Germline CDR1 is MRHNA and CDR2 is SNTAGT. CDR3 length equals 14 residues. CDR3 in DNA: TGTGCCAGCAGAGAGCGGGAGGGCCTAGGGACCCAGTACTTC. This codes for CASREREGLGTQYF.

The chain has TRBV5-4 and TRBJ2-3; D is unresolved. Trimming removed 0 bases at V and 2 bases at J, with 13 bases between. The CDR3 extends over 16 amino acids. Germline lookup yields CDR1 SGHNT and CDR2 YYREEE (reference sequence). CDR3 residues: CASSLGYGLDTDTQYF. The CDR3 DNA sequence: TGTGCCAGCAGCTTGGGGTACGGGTTAGACACAGATACGCAGTATTTT.